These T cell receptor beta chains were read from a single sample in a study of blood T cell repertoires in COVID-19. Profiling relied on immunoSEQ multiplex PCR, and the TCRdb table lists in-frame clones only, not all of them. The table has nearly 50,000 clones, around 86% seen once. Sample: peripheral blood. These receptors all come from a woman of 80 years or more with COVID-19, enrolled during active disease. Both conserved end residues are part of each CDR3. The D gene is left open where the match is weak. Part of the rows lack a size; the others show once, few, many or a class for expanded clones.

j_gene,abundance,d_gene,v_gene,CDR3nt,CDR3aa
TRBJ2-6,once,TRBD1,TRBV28,TGTGCCAGCAAAATACCGGGACAGGTACCCTCTGGGGCCAACGTCCTGACTTTC,CASKIPGQVPSGANVLTF
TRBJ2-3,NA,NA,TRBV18,TGTGCCAGCTCGCCTACTAGTGCCGATACGCAGTATTTT,CASSPTSADTQYF
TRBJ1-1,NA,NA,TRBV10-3,TGTGCCATCAGGAATCAGGAGAACACTGAAGCTTTCTTT,CAIRNQENTEAFF
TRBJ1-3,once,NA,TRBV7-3,TGTGCCAGCAGCTTAATGGCAGGGTCTGGAAACACCATATATTTT,CASSLMAGSGNTIYF
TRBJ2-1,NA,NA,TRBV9,TGTGCCAGCAGCGTAGGAACCGGGAGCTCCTACAATGAGCAGTTCTTC,CASSVGTGSSYNEQFF
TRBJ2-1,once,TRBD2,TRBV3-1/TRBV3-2,TGTGCCAGCATTAATAGCGGGGTAAGAAATGAGCAGTTCTTC,CASINSGVRNEQFF
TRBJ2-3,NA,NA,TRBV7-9,TGTGCCAGCAGCTCTTACACAGATACGCAGTATTTT,CASSSYTDTQYF
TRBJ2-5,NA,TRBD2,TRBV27,TGTGCCAGCAGACCACTAGCGGGGGGCCGGGCCCGACAAGAGACCCAGTACTTC,CASRPLAGGRARQETQYF
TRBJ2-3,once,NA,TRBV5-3,TGTGCCAGAAGCTTGGTACGGGAGAGGCCAGATACGCAGTATTTT,CARSLVRERPDTQYF
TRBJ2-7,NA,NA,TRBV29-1,TGCAGCGTCCGAGAGGGACAATACAACTCCTACGAGCAGTACTTC,CSVREGQYNSYEQYF
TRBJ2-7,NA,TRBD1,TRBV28,TGTGCCAGCAGAGGGACGGGACAGGCTTACGAGCAGTACTTC,CASRGTGQAYEQYF
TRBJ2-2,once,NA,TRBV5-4,TGTGCCAGCAGCAGACCACTAAACACCGGGGAGCTGTTTTTT,CASSRPLNTGELFF
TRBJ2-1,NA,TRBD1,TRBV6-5,TGTGCCAGCAGGGGACAGGGGGCCCCTGAGCAGTTCTTC,CASRGQGAPEQFF
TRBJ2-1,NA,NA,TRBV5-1,TGCGCCAGCAGAATGCTTCTTCACAGGGCAAACAATGAGCAGTTCTTC,CASRMLLHRANNEQFF
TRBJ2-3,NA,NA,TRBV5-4,TGTGCCAGCAGCCCTCCCGGGGGTAGGGCAGATACGCAGTATTTT,CASSPPGGRADTQYF
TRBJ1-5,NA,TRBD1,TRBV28,TGTGCCAGCAAGTTAGGGGGGACAGGGGGACGGCCCCAGCATTTT,CASKLGGTGGRPQHF
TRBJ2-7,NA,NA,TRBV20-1,TGCAGTGCTAGTGGTAGCAGGGTAGAGCTTCAGTACTTC,CSASGSRVELQYF
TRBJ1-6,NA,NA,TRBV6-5,TGTGCCAGCAACGGGGGGATCCATAATTCACCCCTCCACTTT,CASNGGIHNSPLHF
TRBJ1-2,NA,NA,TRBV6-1,TGTGCCAGCAGTGAAGGGGGAAAGGTTAGGACACGCTTAAACTATGGCTACACCTTC,CASSEGGKVRTRLNYGYTF
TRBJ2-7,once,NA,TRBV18,TGTGCCAGCTCACCGTTAACCTCAGGACGAGGGTACGAGCAGTACTTC,CASSPLTSGRGYEQYF
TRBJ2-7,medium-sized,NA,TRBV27,TGTGCCAGCAGGTCCGGGACTCACGAGCAGTACTTC,CASRSGTHEQYF
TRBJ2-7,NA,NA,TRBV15,TGTGCCACCAGCAGAGATCTGGGCGGGGACGAGCAGTACTTC,CATSRDLGGDEQYF
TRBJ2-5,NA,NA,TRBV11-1,TGTGCCAGCAAGGGTGACAGTCAAGAGACCCAGTACTTC,CASKGDSQETQYF
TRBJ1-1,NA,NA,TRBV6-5,TGTGCCATTCGGGGATCTGGGCCTGAAGCTTTCTTT,CAIRGSGPEAFF
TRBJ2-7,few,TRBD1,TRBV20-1,TGCAGTGCTAGTGGGACAGTCTACGAGCAGTACTTC,CSASGTVYEQYF
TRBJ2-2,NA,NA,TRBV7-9,TGTGCCAGCAGCCGTCGAGAGCTAAACACCGGGGAGCTGTTTTTT,CASSRRELNTGELFF
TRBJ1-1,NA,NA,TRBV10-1,TGCGCCAGCAGCCTCACAGAACTGAACACTGAAGCTTTCTTT,CASSLTELNTEAFF
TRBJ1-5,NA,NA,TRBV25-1,TGTGCCAGCAGTCGGGGGGAGAATCAGCCCCAGCATTTT,CASSRGENQPQHF
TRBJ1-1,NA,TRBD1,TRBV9,TGTGCCAGCAGCCCTCGGGGACAGGGGAACACTGAAGCTTTCTTT,CASSPRGQGNTEAFF
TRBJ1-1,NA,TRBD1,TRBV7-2,TGTGCCAGCAGCCAGGGCTCCAGGGGGCTGGGAGCTTTCTTT,CASSQGSRGLGAFF
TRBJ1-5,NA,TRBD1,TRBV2,TGTGCCAGCAGTAAACAGGGGGTCGGCAATCAGCCCCAGCATTTT,CASSKQGVGNQPQHF
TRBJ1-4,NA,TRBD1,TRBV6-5,TGTGCCAGCAGTCGACAGGGGGCGACTAATGAAAAACTGTTTTTT,CASSRQGATNEKLFF
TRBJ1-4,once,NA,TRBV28,TGTGCCAGCAGTTCGACAGCGATTAATGAAAAACTGTTTTTT,CASSSTAINEKLFF
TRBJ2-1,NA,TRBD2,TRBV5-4,TGTGCCAGCAGCGGGGGACTAGCGGCCAACAATGAGCAGTTCTTC,CASSGGLAANNEQFF
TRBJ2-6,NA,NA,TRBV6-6,TGTGCCAGCATTGACACATCTGGGGCCAACGTCCTGACTTTC,CASIDTSGANVLTF
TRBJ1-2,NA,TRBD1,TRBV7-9,TGTGCCAGCAGCTGGGACAGGGGGGAGACCTTC,CASSWDRGETF
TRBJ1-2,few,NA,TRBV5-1,TGCGCCAGCAGCTTGGACGTCTTAAGCGGCTACACCTTC,CASSLDVLSGYTF
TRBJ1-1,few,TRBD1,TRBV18,TGTGCCAGCTCGCTCACCCCGGGACAGGGGTTGACTGAAGCTTTCTTT,CASSLTPGQGLTEAFF
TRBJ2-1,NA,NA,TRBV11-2,TGTGCCAGCAGCATTCAGGGTGCGGGGTACTCGCAGTTCTTC,CASSIQGAGYSQFF
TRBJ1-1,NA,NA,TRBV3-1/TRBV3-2,TGTGCCAGCAGCCAAGATCTTGGAGGGTACACTGAAGCTTTCTTT,CASSQDLGGYTEAFF
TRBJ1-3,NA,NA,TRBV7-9,TGTGCCAGCGCACCCCGCCGCAGCTCTGGAAACACCATATATTTT,CASAPRRSSGNTIYF
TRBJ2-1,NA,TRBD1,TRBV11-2,TGTGCCAGCACCACCCTGGGACAGGATGGCGTCGGGTCAGAGCAGTTCTTC,CASTTLGQDGVGSEQFF
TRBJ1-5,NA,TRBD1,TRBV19,TGTGCCAGTAGTATACAAAAGGGGGCCAATCAGCCCCAGCATTTT,CASSIQKGANQPQHF